The next 21 T cell receptor beta chains were all read from a single sample in a study of control samples from healthy donors and cancer patients. TCRdb's copy holds only in-frame clones and misses some; the assay was immunoSEQ multiplex PCR. The sample contains 50,000 or so clones, around 85% of which appear only once. The sample taken for sequencing was PBMCs. The receptors originated from a woman between 50 and 59 years old with lung cancer.

This chain joins TRBV11-2 and TRBJ1-1, with TRBD1 matching over 7 bases. From germline, CDR1 is SGHAT and CDR2 FQNNGV. The CDR3 covers 13 residues. Trimming removed 7 bases from V and 3 bases from J; junction bases left unmatched: 5. The CDR3, as DNA: TGTGCCAGCAACGACAGGGACTACACTGAAGCTTTCTTT. Translated: CASNDRDYTEAFF.

J is TRBJ1-5 and V is TRBV5-5; D unclear. CDR3 length: 15 amino acids. V shed 3 bases and J shed 1 base, with 11 bases lying between them. The germline CDR1 and CDR2 sequences are SGHKS and YYEKEE (reference sequence). The CDR3 sequence is CASSSEAKSNQPQHF. The DNA for the CDR3 is TGTGCCAGCAGCTCTGAAGCTAAGAGCAATCAGCCCCAGCATTTT. The full variable domain, with the rest looked up from reference TRBV5-5 and TRBJ1-5, is DAGVTQSPTHLIKTRGQQVTLRCSPISGHKSVSWYQQVLGQGPQFIFQYYEKEERGRGNFPDRFSARQFPNYSSELNVNALLLGDSALYLCASSSEAKSNQPQHFGDGTRLSIL.

The chain employs TRBV9 and TRBJ1-2; D call uncertain. Trimming removed 3 bases from V and 2 bases from J, with 14 bases in between. CDR3 length: 15 residues. CDR1 is SGDLS and CDR2 is YYNGEE in the germline V gene. For the CDR3, the DNA is TGTGCCAGCAGCGGTTTTGAGGGTGGGAACTATGGCTACACCTTC. This gives the protein CASSGFEGGNYGYTF.

This chain uses TRBV12-3 or TRBV12-4 with TRBJ1-2; D is unclear. The CDR3 runs to 13 residues. Trimming took 3 bases from V and 3 from J, leaving 8 bases between them. The CDR3 loop reads CASSLAGDYGYTF. CDR3 coding DNA: TGTGCCAGCAGTTTGGCAGGAGACTATGGCTACACCTTC.

The V call is TRBV24-1, the J call TRBJ2-1, with 8 bases matching TRBD1. CDR1 and CDR2 from the germline V gene are KGHDR and SFDVKD. The CDR3 has 14 amino acids. The V segment lost 4 bases and the J segment 6 bases; nucleotides outside the gene matches: 4. CDR3 protein: CATSEETGVNEQFF. The DNA for the CDR3 is TGTGCCACCAGTGAAGAGACAGGGGTCAATGAGCAGTTCTTC.

V gene TRBV5-8 combines with J gene TRBJ1-2, with D uncertain. Trimming pared 1 base from V and 4 bases from J, leaving 11 bases between. This CDR3 spans 14 amino acids. Germline-derived CDR1 and CDR2 are SGHTS and YDEGEE. As DNA, the CDR3 is TGTGCCAGCAGCTTGTTAGGCCGGTTCTATGGCTACACCTTC. Amino acids: CASSLLGRFYGYTF.

The rearrangement joins TRBV5-1 to TRBJ1-3; maybe TRBD1 (6 bases). CDR3 length: 15 residues. The germline gives CDR1 SGHRS, CDR2 YFSETQ. The V end was cut by 0 bases, the J end by 0 bases, with 7 bases between. CDR3 coding DNA: TGCGCCAGCAGCTTGGGACAGGACTCTGGAAACACCATATATTTT. Translated, it gives CASSLGQDSGNTIYF.

The gene calls are TRBV7-2 and TRBJ1-6; weak D call: TRBD1 (5 bases). The germline V gene encodes CDR1 SGHTA and CDR2 FQGNSA. The CDR3 runs 14 residues. V was pared by 5 bases and J by 5 bases, with 10 bases between. The chain's CDR3 is CASSPRVNNSPLHF. For the CDR3, the DNA is TGTGCCAGCAGCCCCAGGGTTAATAATTCACCCCTCCACTTT.

The V gene is TRBV18, the J gene TRBJ1-3; TRBD1 matches at 7 bases. The CDR3 length is 16 residues. CDR1 KGHSH and CDR2 LQKENI come from the germline V gene. V was clipped by 4 bases and J by 0 bases; unmatched bases: 6. The CDR3 bases are TGTGCCAGCTCACTTTCAGGGGGGCACTCTGGAAACACCATATATTTT. Translating gives CASSLSGGHSGNTIYF.

Here the CDR3 DNA reads TGTGCCAGCAGTTACGAGGGGAACACTGAAGCTTTCTTT. Its translation: CASSYEGNTEAFF. The V call is TRBV6-6, the J call TRBJ1-1, with D unresolved. V dropped 2 bases and J dropped 1 base, with 5 bases sitting between them. The CDR3 extends over 13 amino acids. Germline assignment: CDR1 MNHNY and CDR2 SVGAGI (reference sequence).

The J gene is TRBJ2-1, the V gene TRBV7-2; TRBD2 is a possible D gene (6 bases). The V end was cut by 4 bases, the J end by 7 bases, with 14 bases between. Germline lookup yields CDR1 SGHTA and CDR2 FQGNSA. The CDR3 runs to 14 residues. The CDR3, as DNA: TGTGCCAGCAGCTCGTTCGGGGGTTGGAATGAGCAGTTCTTC. This encodes CASSSFGGWNEQFF.

The V and J genes are TRBV6-6 and TRBJ1-1; D is perhaps TRBD1 (5 bases). From germline, CDR1 is MNHNY and CDR2 SVGAGI (reference sequence). V was trimmed by 8 bases and J by 6 bases, leaving 10 bases between them. There are 11 residues in the CDR3. In nucleotides, the CDR3 is TGTGCCAGCGGATTACAGGCTGAAGCTTTCTTT. This codes for CASGLQAEAFF.

The chain couples TRBV4-2 to TRBJ2-3; either TRBD1 or TRBD2 may supply D (5 bases each). Looked up from germline, CDR1 is LGHNA and CDR2 is YNFKEQ. The V gene lost 4 bases and the J gene lost 0 bases, with 11 bases spanning the gap. The CDR3 consists of 15 residues. The CDR3 is CASSPRGDSTDTQYF. CDR3 coding DNA: TGTGCCAGCAGCCCCAGAGGGGATAGCACAGATACGCAGTATTTT.

J is TRBJ2-1 and V is TRBV5-8, with D perhaps being TRBD1 or TRBD2 (7 bases each). CDR1 and CDR2 from the germline V gene are SGHTS and YDEGEE. The CDR3 totals 16 residues. The ends were cut back, 1 base at V and 1 base at J, with 12 bases in the middle. CDR3 residues: CASSLIQGGSYNEQFF. DNA for the CDR3: TGTGCCAGCAGCTTGATCCAGGGGGGGTCCTACAATGAGCAGTTCTTC.

This clone was seen a single time. The chain couples TRBV3-1 (or the pseudogene TRBV3-2) to TRBJ2-3, with 15 bases aligning to TRBD2. The V gene end was trimmed by 1 base and the J gene end by 4 bases; junction bases not matched to a gene: 6. The V gene's germline CDR1 is LGHDT and CDR2 YNNKEL (reference sequence). This CDR3 spans 18 amino acids. CDR3 DNA sequence: TGTGCCAGCAGCCAAGTAGGGACTAGCGGGGGGAGGTCAGATACGCAGTATTTT. Translated, it gives CASSQVGTSGGRSDTQYF.

The chain uses TRBV6-2 or TRBV6-3 and TRBJ2-5; TRBD2 aligns across 7 bases. The CDR3 spans 18 residues. Germline CDR1 and CDR2: MNHEY and SVGEGT. V lost 4 bases, J lost 0 bases, and 14 bases stayed unmatched. The DNA of the CDR3 is TGTGCCAGCAGTTCCCACCGGGCTAGCGGTACCCACCAAGAGACCCAGTACTTC. This translates into CASSSHRASGTHQETQYF.

This chain joins TRBV7-2 and TRBJ1-5; tentative D call: TRBD1 (5 bases). The CDR3 contains 14 residues. The V and J ends lost 5 bases and 6 bases respectively, with 14 bases between them. Germline V CDR1 and CDR2: SGHTA, FQGNSA. In DNA form, the CDR3 reads TGTGCCAGCAGCGGCGCAGGGTCGAGTCAGCCCCAGCATTTT. Translated, it gives CASSGAGSSQPQHF.

About this clone: Other DNA sequences in the sample encode the same CDR3. The gene calls are TRBV6-6 and TRBJ1-1; tentative D call: TRBD1 (6 bases). With 0 bases removed from V and 5 bases from J, the gap between germline ends came to 7 bases. Germline lookup yields CDR1 MNHNY and CDR2 SVGAGI (reference sequence). The CDR3 extends over 13 amino acids. The CDR3 nucleotides are TGTGCCAGCAGTTACTCAGGGGGGACTGAAGCTTTCTTT. It encodes CASSYSGGTEAFF.

This chain connects TRBV4-3 to TRBJ2-1; D is uncertain. The CDR3 runs 14 residues. V was clipped by 0 bases and J by 3 bases, with 6 bases between them. Germline V gene data show CDR1 as LGHNA and CDR2 as YSLEER. CDR3 in amino acids: CASSQDLNYNEQFF. In DNA, the CDR3 is TGCGCCAGCAGCCAAGATTTGAACTACAATGAGCAGTTCTTC.

CDR3 region: CASSFGTGVRRTEAFF. The CDR3 DNA reads as TGTGCCAGCAGCTTCGGGACAGGGGTAAGGAGGACTGAAGCTTTCTTT. The V gene is TRBV3-1 (or the pseudogene TRBV3-2), the J gene TRBJ1-1; 10 bases match TRBD1. In germline, CDR1 is LGHDT, CDR2 YNNKEL (reference sequence). The CDR3 is 16 amino acids. V shed 5 bases, J shed 5 bases, and the junction held 11 bases outside the gene matches.

This clone was recorded a few times. The V gene is TRBV15, the J gene TRBJ2-1; D may match TRBD1 or TRBD2 (5 bases each). The CDR3 has 16 residues. V lost 1 base and J 5 bases, leaving 15 bases between the germline ends. Per germline, CDR1 LNHNV and CDR2 YYDKDF (reference sequence). The CDR3 sequence: CATSRVEGRIDNEQFF. CDR3 coding DNA: TGTGCCACCAGCAGAGTTGAGGGACGGATTGACAATGAGCAGTTCTTC.